This T cell receptor beta chain was captured by sequencing in a study of resident and recirculating memory T cells in vitiligo. Data came from immunoSEQ multiplex PCR; TCRdb stores just in-frame clones and leaves some out. The repertoire holds tens of thousands of clones, approximately 90% seen once, with around 5.1% in the top ten. Germline V CDR1 and CDR2: SGHVS, FNYEAQ. The CDR3 covers 16 residues. This clone has just one count. One end of the junction varies from germline; a read error may be responsible. V and J are TRBV7-6 and TRBJ2-2, with a weak D call TRBD1 (6 bases). This sequence was found in a male donor with vitiligo. Sequencing input: blood. This CDR3 is CAGRQETGQVTGELFF. CDR3 nucleotides: TGTGCCGGCAGACAAGAAACAGGGCAGGTCACCGGGGAGCTGTTTTTT.